A single sample gave rise to the 19 T cell receptor beta chains below, sequenced in a study of control samples from healthy donors and cancer patients. Profiling relied on immunoSEQ multiplex PCR, and the TCRdb table lists in-frame clones only, not all of them. The sample has 100,000 or so clones; 91% are singletons. The specimen sequenced was blood. These receptors were collected from a woman aged 30 to 39 in good health.

The gene calls are TRBV7-6 and TRBJ2-1; D uncertain. CDR1 is SGHVS, CDR2 FNYEAQ, per germline. The V and J ends lost 1 base and 4 bases respectively, with 11 bases between them. CDR3 size: 15 residues. The CDR3 nucleotides read TGTGCCAGCAGCTTAGTGTCTAGTCCGTACAATGAGCAGTTCTTC. It codes for CASSLVSSPYNEQFF. Full variable domain (remainder filled in from reference TRBV7-6 and TRBJ2-1): GAGVSQSPRYKVTKRGQDVALRCDPISGHVSLYWYRQALGQGPEFLTYFNYEAQQDKSGLPNDRFSAERPEGSISTLTIQRTEQRDSAMYRCASSLVSSPYNEQFFGPGTRLTVL.

The sample holds a few counts of this clone. The CDR3 sequence is CASSLASTPELFF. CDR3 DNA sequence: TGCGCCAGCAGCTTGGCCAGTACTCCAGAACTGTTTTTT. The chain links TRBV5-1 to TRBJ1-4; no clear D. The V and J ends lost 0 bases and 12 bases respectively, with 12 bases between them. Germline-derived CDR1 and CDR2 are SGHRS and YFSETQ. This CDR3 region has 13 residues.

V is TRBV5-1 and J is TRBJ2-1, with 10 positions matching TRBD2. The germline CDR1 and CDR2 sequences are SGHRS and YFSETQ. V was pared by 4 bases and J by 9 bases, with 10 bases of the junction left unmatched. The CDR3 is 15 amino acids. This chain's CDR3 is CASSITSGTEGEQFF. CDR3 bases: TGCGCCAGCAGCATTACTAGCGGGACGGAAGGTGAGCAGTTCTTC. Filled out from reference TRBV5-1 and TRBJ2-1, the complete variable domain reads KAGVTQTPRYLIKTRGQQVTLSCSPISGHRSVSWYQQTPGQGLQFLFEYFSETQRNKGNFPGRFSGRQFSNSRSEMNVSTLELGDSALYLCASSITSGTEGEQFFGPGTRLTVL.

V is TRBV9 and J is TRBJ1-1; D is ambiguous. Germline lookup yields CDR1 SGDLS and CDR2 YYNGEE. The CDR3 runs to 13 residues. Deletions cut 0 bases from V and 7 bases from J, with 10 bases between. The CDR3 loop reads CASSVVGKDEAFF. In DNA form, the CDR3 reads TGTGCCAGCAGCGTAGTGGGAAAGGATGAAGCTTTCTTT.

V gene TRBV30 combines with J gene TRBJ1-1, with D perhaps TRBD1 (5 bases). Trimming stripped 8 bases from V and 4 bases from J, with 14 bases between. CDR3 length: 12 residues. The germline V gene encodes CDR1 GTSNPN and CDR2 SVGIG (reference sequence). The CDR3 region has the DNA TGTGCCGGCGGCAGGGCGGTCACTGAAGCTTTCTTT. Amino acid sequence: CAGGRAVTEAFF. Looking up the rest from reference TRBV30 and TRBJ1-1 gives the full variable domain: SQTIHQWPATLVQPVGSPLSLECTVEGTSNPNLYWYRQAAGRGLQLLFYSVGIGQISSEVPQNLSASRPQDRQFILSSKKLLLSDSGFYLCAGGRAVTEAFFGQGTRLTVV.

Here the CDR3 reads CASSFAGLNEQFF. For the CDR3, the DNA is TGTGCCAGCAGCTTTGCGGGACTCAATGAGCAGTTCTTC. The chain has TRBV7-3 and TRBJ2-1; a weak D match, TRBD2 (6 bases). Germline CDR1 and CDR2: SGHTA and FQGTGA. The V end was cut by 3 bases, the J end by 6 bases, with 9 bases between. The CDR3 extends over 13 amino acids. Looking up the rest from reference TRBV7-3 and TRBJ2-1 gives the full variable domain: GAGVSQTPSNKVTEKGKYVELRCDPISGHTALYWYRQSLGQGPEFLIYFQGTGAADDSGLPNDRFFAVRPEGSVSTLKIQRTERGDSAVYLCASSFAGLNEQFFGPGTRLTVL.

The rearrangement uses TRBV7-2 and TRBJ2-7; 8 positions agree with TRBD1. Germline loops: CDR1 SGHTA, CDR2 FQGNSA. The CDR3 is made up of 14 amino acids. The junction had 6 bases not matched to a gene; V was cut back by 3 bases and J by 5 bases. The CDR3 DNA reads TGTGCCAGCAGCTTTTGGCAGGGGGCGGACGAGCAGTACTTC. This encodes CASSFWQGADEQYF.

The chain recombines TRBV27 with TRBJ1-1, with TRBD1 matching 8 bases. Germline V gene data show CDR1 as MNHEY and CDR2 as SMNVEV (reference sequence). This CDR3 contains 13 residues. V was clipped by 6 bases and J by 4 bases; unmatched bases: 4. CDR3 protein: CASRGQGSTEAFF. The CDR3 DNA follows: TGTGCCAGCAGAGGACAGGGAAGCACTGAAGCTTTCTTT.

The chain combines TRBV6-5 with TRBJ2-1, with D possibly being TRBD1 (5 bases). The CDR3 has 15 residues. V shed 5 bases and J shed 0 bases, with 11 bases lying between them. Germline V CDR1 and CDR2: MNHEY, SVGAGI. The CDR3 DNA follows: TGTGCCAGCAGTCCTACAGGAGACTCCTACAATGAGCAGTTCTTC. As protein: CASSPTGDSYNEQFF.

The V and J genes are TRBV27 and TRBJ1-2; D may be TRBD1 (6 bases). V dropped 5 bases and J dropped 4 bases, with 17 bases sitting between them. This CDR3 has 15 amino acids. The germline CDR1 and CDR2 sequences are MNHEY and SMNVEV (reference sequence). The CDR3 DNA follows: TGTGCCAGCAGTCTGGATATGGGGGCGCGCTATGGCTACACCTTC. It yields the protein CASSLDMGARYGYTF.

This chain connects TRBV5-1 to TRBJ2-1; no clear D. The germline CDR1 and CDR2 sequences are SGHRS and YFSETQ. Trimming removed 3 bases at V and 4 bases at J, with 8 bases between. The CDR3 runs 13 residues. The CDR3 DNA sequence: TGCGCCAGCAGCTCACCACCTTACAATGAGCAGTTCTTC. Protein product: CASSSPPYNEQFF.

The chain couples TRBV11-2 to TRBJ1-4; D unresolved. V lost 1 base to trimming and J lost 10 bases, with 13 bases between them. The CDR3 length is 14 residues. Germline values: CDR1 SGHAT, CDR2 FQNNGV. CDR3 DNA sequence: TGTGCCAGCAGCTTAGTCGGAGGGATGAGAAAACTGTTTTTT. Amino acid sequence: CASSLVGGMRKLFF.

In this sample, this clone turned up once. This rearrangement joins TRBV21-1 to TRBJ2-1; TRBD2, the table's D call, was not compared with the DNA. TRBV21-1 has pseudogene status. The CDR3 totals 14 residues. The DNA for the CDR3 is TGTGCCAGCAGCAGAACGGGACTTTTTAATGAGCAGTTCTTC. It translates to CASSRTGLFNEQFF.

The chain uses TRBV7-6 and TRBJ2-5; 9 bases match TRBD2. With 4 bases clipped from V and 2 bases from J, the junction kept 8 bases outside the gene matches. CDR3 length: 16 residues. Germline V gene data show CDR1 as SGHVS and CDR2 as FNYEAQ. Here the CDR3 reads CASSYRLAGTQETQYF. In DNA, the CDR3 is TGTGCCAGCAGCTACCGTCTAGCGGGAACGCAAGAGACCCAGTACTTC.

This clone was detected only once. The chain joins TRBV11-1 to TRBJ1-2, with TRBD1 as a possible D gene (6 bases). The CDR3 is 14 residues long. Germline V gene data show CDR1 as SGHAT and CDR2 as FQDESV (reference sequence). Trimming stripped 3 bases from V and 6 bases from J, with 14 bases between. CDR3 nucleotide sequence: TGTGCCAGCAGCTTGGGAAGGGACATGGATGGCTACACCTTC. It is translated as CASSLGRDMDGYTF.

The chain links TRBV7-2 to TRBJ1-1; D uncertain. V was pared by 1 base and J by 2 bases, with 8 bases between. Germline V gene data show CDR1 as SGHTA and CDR2 as FQGNSA. The CDR3 consists of 14 residues. CDR3 protein: CASSLVPLNTEAFF. CDR3 nucleotide sequence: TGTGCCAGCAGCTTAGTTCCGCTAAACACTGAAGCTTTCTTT.

This chain joins TRBV5-1 and TRBJ2-3; D is unclear. This CDR3 is 14 amino acids long. Germline V gene data show CDR1 as SGHRS and CDR2 as YFSETQ. V was pared by 2 bases and J by 4 bases, with 11 bases between. The DNA for the CDR3 is TGCGCCAGCAGCTTCGGCCCTGAATCAGATACGCAGTATTTT. Residues: CASSFGPESDTQYF.

J is TRBJ2-2 and V is TRBV7-7, with D perhaps matching TRBD2 (6 bases). V was shortened by 5 bases and J by 4 bases, with 11 bases between the two germline ends. The CDR3 sequence is 14 residues long. CDR1 is SSHAT and CDR2 is FNYEAQ in the germline V gene (reference sequence). The CDR3 region has the DNA TGTGCCAGCAGCAGTCGGGACTCCACCGGGGAGCTGTTTTTT. This codes for CASSSRDSTGELFF.

The J gene is TRBJ1-1, the V gene TRBV28, with a possible D match to TRBD1 (5 bases). V was pared by 2 bases and J by 6 bases, with 16 bases between. The CDR3 has 15 amino acids. Germline assignment: CDR1 MDHEN and CDR2 SYDVKM. This CDR3 is CASSLTSLGTPEAFF. CDR3 coding DNA: TGTGCCAGCAGTTTAACGTCTTTGGGGACCCCTGAAGCTTTCTTT.